This T cell receptor (beta chain) was sequenced in a study of OX40 agonist ivuxolimab in advanced cancers. Study at large: Every 2 weeks, ivuxolimab was infused into the patients intravenously at between 0.01 and 10 mg/kg. Overall study results and limits: Patients with a partial response at 0.1-3.0 mg/kg had among the lowest clonal expansion.

Systemic immunosuppression or autoimmune disease history was grounds to exclude patients. Germline CDR1 is KGHSH and CDR2 is LQKENI. CDR3 length: 15 residues. V was clipped by 2 bases and J by 3 bases, with 11 bases between them. Measured with immunoSEQ multiplex PCR; TCRdb has only the in-frame clones, and not every one. Found here are approximately 89,000 clones, roughly 91% of them singletons; the top ten hold 2.3%. A remark on this clone: Antigen unknown.

The sequence derives from an adult with an advanced solid tumor such as melanoma, head and neck, liver or kidney cancer. The V and J genes are TRBV18 and TRBJ1-3; no reliable D call. This specimen consisted of CD4+ or CD8+ T cells sorted from blood, obtained in a trial of the OX40 agonist ivuxolimab. CDR3 region: CASSPGAQVGNTIYF. DNA for the CDR3: TGTGCCAGCTCACCAGGCGCCCAGGTTGGAAACACCATATATTTT.